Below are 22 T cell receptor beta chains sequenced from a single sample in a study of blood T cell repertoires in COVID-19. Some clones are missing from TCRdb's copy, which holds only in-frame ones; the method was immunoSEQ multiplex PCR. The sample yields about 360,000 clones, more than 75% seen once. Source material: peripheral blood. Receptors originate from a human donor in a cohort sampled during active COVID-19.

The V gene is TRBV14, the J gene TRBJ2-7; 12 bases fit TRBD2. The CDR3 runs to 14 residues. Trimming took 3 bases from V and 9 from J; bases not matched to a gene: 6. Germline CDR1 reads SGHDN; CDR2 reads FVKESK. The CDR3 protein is CASSQASGRARQYF. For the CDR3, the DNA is TGTGCCAGCAGCCAGGCTAGCGGGAGGGCCCGGCAGTACTTC. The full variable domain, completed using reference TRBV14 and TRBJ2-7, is EAGVTQFPSHSVIEKGQTVTLRCDPISGHDNLYWYRRVMGKEIKFLLHFVKESKQDESGMPNNRFLAERTGGTYSTLKVQPAELEDSGVYFCASSQASGRARQYFGPGTRLTVT.

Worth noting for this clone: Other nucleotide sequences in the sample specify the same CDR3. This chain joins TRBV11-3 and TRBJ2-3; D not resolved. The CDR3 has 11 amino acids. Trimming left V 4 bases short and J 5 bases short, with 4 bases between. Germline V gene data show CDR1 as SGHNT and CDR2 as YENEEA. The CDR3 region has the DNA TGTGCCAGCAGCTCGGGAGATACGCAGTATTTT. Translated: CASSSGDTQYF. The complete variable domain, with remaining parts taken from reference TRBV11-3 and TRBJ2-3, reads EAGVVQSPRYKIIEKKQPVAFWCNPISGHNTLYWYLQNLGQGPELLIRYENEEAVDDSQLPKDRFSAERLKGVDSTLKIQPAELGDSAVYLCASSSGDTQYFGPGTRLTVL.

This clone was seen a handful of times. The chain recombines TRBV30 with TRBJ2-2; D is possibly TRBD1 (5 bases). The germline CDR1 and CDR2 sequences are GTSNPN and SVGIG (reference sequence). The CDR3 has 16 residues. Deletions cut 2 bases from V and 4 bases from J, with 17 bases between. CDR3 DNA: TGTGCCTGGAGTCCACGGATAGGGGCCATCACCGGGGAGCTGTTTTTT. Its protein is CAWSPRIGAITGELFF.

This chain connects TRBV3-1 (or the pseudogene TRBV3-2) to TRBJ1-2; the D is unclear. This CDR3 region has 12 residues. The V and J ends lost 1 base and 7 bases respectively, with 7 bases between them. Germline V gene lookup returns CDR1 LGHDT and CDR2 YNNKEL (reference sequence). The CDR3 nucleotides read TGTGCCAGCAGCCAAGCGGAGGGTGGCTACACCTTC. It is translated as CASSQAEGGYTF.

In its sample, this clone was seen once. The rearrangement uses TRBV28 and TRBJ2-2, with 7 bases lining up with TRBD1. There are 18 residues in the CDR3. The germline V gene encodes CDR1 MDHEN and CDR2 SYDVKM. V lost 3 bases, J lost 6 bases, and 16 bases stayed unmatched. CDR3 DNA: TGTGCCAGCAGTTTCCTCCTCCCGACAGGGCCCCTGGCCGGGGAGCTGTTTTTT. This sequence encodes CASSFLLPTGPLAGELFF.

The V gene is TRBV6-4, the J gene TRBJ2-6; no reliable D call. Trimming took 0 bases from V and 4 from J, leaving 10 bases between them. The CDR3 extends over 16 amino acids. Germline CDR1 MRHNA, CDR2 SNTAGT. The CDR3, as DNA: TGTGCCAGCAGTGACTCCGGCGGCGCCGGGGCCAACGTCCTGACTTTC. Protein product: CASSDSGGAGANVLTF.

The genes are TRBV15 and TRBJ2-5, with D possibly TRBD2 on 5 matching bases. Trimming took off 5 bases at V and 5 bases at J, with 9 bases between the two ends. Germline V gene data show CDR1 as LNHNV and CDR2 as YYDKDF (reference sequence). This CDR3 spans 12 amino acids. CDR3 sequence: CATSSRGETQYF. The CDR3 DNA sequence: TGTGCCACCAGCTCCCGCGGGGAGACCCAGTACTTC.

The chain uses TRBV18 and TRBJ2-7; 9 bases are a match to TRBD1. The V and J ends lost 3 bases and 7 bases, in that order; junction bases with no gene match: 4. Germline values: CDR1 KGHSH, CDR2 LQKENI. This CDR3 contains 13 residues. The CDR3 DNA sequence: TGTGCCAGCTCACCCGGACAGGGGCGGGAGCAGTACTTC. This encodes CASSPGQGREQYF.

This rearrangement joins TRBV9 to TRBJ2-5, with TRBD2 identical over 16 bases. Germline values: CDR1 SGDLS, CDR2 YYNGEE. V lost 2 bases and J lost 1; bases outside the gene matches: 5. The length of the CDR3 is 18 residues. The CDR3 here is CASSVGGLAGGPQETQYF. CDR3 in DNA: TGTGCCAGCAGCGTGGGGGGACTAGCGGGAGGGCCCCAAGAGACCCAGTACTTC.

The CDR3 DNA is TGTGCCAGCAGCACCGGGACTGAGACCACCGGGGAGCTGTTTTTT. Residues: CASSTGTETTGELFF. The rearrangement uses TRBV4-2 and TRBJ2-2, with D possibly TRBD2 on 6 matching bases. CDR3 length equals 15 residues. Trimming removed 5 bases at V and 4 bases at J, with 14 bases between. Per the germline V gene, CDR1 is LGHNA and CDR2 is YNFKEQ.

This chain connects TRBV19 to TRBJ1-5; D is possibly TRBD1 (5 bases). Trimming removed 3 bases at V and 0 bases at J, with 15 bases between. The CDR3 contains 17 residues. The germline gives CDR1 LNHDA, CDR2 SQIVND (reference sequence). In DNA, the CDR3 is TGTGCCAGTAGTATTAGCCAGGGCAGATATAGCAATCAGCCCCAGCATTTT. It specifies CASSISQGRYSNQPQHF.

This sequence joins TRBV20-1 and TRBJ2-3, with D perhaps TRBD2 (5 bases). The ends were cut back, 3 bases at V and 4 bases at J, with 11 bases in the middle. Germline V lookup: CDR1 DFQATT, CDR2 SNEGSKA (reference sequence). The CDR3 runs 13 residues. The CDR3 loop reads CSASVVGADTQYF. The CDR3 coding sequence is TGCAGTGCTAGTGTAGTCGGGGCAGATACGCAGTATTTT.

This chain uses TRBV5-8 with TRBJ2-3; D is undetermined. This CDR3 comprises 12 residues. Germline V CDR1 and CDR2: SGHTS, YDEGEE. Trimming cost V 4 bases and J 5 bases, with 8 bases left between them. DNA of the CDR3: TGTGCCAGCAGCCTAGACGGAGATACGCAGTATTTT. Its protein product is CASSLDGDTQYF. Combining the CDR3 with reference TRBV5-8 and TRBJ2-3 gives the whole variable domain EAGVTQSPTHLIKTRGQQATLRCSPISGHTSVYWYQQALGLGLQFLLWYDEGEERNRGNFPPRFSGRQFPNYSSELNVNALELEDSALYLCASSLDGDTQYFGPGTRLTVL.

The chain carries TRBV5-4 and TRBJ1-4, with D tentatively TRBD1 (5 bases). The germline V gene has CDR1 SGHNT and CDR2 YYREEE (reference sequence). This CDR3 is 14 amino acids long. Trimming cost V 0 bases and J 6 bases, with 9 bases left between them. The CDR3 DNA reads TGTGCCAGCAGCTTGGGGGGCAGTTATGAAAAACTGTTTTTT. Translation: CASSLGGSYEKLFF.

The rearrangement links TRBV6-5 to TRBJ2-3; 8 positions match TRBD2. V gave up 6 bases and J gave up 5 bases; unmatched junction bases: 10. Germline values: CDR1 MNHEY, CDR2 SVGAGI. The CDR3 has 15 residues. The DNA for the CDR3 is TGTGCCAGCAGCTCCCCACGGGAGGGGCAAGATACGCAGTATTTT. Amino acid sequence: CASSSPREGQDTQYF.

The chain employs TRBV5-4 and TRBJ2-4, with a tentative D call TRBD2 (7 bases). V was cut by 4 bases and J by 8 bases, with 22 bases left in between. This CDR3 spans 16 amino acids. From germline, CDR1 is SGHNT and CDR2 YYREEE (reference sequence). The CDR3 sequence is CASSTGGGGASDIQYF. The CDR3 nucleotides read TGTGCCAGCAGCACCGGTGGCGGGGGCGCGTCTGACATTCAGTACTTC.

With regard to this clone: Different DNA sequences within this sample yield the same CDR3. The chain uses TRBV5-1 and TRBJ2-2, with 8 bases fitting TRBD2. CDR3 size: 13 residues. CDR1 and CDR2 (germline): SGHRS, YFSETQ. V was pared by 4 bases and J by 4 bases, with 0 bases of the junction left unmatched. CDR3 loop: CASSSGGTGELFF. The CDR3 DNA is TGCGCCAGCAGCAGCGGGGGCACCGGGGAGCTGTTTTTT.

CDR3 sequence (DNA): TGCGCCAGCAGCCAAGAATGGGCACAGGGAGAGACCCAGTACTTC. This codes for CASSQEWAQGETQYF. The chain combines TRBV4-1 with TRBJ2-5; TRBD1 is a possible D gene (6 bases). Looked up from germline, CDR1 is MGHRA and CDR2 is YSYEKL. Trimming took 0 bases from V and 4 from J, leaving 12 bases between them. The CDR3 sequence is 15 residues long.

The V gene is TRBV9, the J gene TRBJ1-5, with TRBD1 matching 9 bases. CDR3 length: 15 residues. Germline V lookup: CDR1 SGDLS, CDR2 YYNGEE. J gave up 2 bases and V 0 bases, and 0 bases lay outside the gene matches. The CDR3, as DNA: TGTGCCAGCAGCGTAGGGGACAGGGGCAATCAGCCCCAGCATTTT. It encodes CASSVGDRGNQPQHF.

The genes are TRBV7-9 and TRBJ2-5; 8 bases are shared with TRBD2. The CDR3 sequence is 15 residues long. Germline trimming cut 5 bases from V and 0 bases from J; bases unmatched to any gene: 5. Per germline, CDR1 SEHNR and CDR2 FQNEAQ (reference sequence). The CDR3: CASSPSGSYQETQYF. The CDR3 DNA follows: TGTGCCAGCAGCCCTAGCGGGTCCTACCAAGAGACCCAGTACTTC.

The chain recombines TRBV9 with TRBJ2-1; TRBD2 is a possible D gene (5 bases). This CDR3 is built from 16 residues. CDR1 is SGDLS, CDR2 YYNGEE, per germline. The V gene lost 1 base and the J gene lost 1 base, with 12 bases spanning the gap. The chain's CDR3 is CASSVNGERSYNEQFF. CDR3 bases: TGTGCCAGCAGCGTAAATGGGGAGAGGTCCTACAATGAGCAGTTCTTC.

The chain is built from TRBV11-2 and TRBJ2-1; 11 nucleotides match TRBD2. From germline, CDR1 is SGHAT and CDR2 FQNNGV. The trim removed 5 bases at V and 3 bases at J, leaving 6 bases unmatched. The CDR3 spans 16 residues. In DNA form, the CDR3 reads TGTGCCAGCAGCCCCCCGACTAGCGGGATCTACAATGAGCAGTTCTTC. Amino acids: CASSPPTSGIYNEQFF.